This T cell receptor (beta chain) was documented in a study of patients and donors after allogeneic stem cell transplantation. The V gene end was trimmed by 4 bases and the J gene end by 6 bases; junction bases not matched to a gene: 8. This CDR3 is 15 amino acids long. Germline V lookup: CDR1 SGHAT, CDR2 FQDESV (reference sequence). TCRdb independently ran MiXCR on the RT-PCR reads; one entry per CDR3 protein. The sample contains hundreds of thousands of distinct CDR3 sequences, around 14% of which appear only once. This clonotype was sampled from a human donor who was either an allogeneic HSCT recipient or a stem cell or donor lymphocyte infusion donor (not recorded which). It is not recorded whose cells these are; they may come from a transplant donor. Sequenced input: blood, either unsorted or a sorted T cell fraction (not recorded which). The chain uses TRBV11-1 and TRBJ2-3, with 9 bases that match TRBD1. The CDR3, as DNA: TGTGCCAGCAGCTCGGACAGGGGTTTCTCTGATACGCAGTATTTT. Amino acids: CASSSDRGFSDTQYF.